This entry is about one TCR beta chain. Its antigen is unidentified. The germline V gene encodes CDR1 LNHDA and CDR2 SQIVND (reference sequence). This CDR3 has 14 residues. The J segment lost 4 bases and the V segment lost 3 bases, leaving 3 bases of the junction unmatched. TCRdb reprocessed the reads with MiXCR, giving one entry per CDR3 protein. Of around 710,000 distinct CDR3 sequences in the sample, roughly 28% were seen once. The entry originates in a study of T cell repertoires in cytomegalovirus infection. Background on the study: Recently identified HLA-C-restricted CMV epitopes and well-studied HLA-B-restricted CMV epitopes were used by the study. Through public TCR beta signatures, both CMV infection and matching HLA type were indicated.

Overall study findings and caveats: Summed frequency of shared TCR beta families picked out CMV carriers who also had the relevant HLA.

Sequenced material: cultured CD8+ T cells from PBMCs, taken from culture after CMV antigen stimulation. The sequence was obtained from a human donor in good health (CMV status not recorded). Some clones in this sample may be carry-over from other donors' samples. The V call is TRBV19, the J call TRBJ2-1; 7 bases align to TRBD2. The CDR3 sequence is CASSILADYNEQFF. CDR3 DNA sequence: TGTGCCAGTAGTATTCTAGCGGATTACAATGAGCAGTTCTTC.